This is a list of T cell receptor beta chains from one sample in a study of beta chain features in type 1 diabetes. Generated by immunoSEQ multiplex PCR, the TCRdb table keeps only in-frame clones and is missing some. The sample consists of more than 250,000 clones, roughly a quarter of them appearing once. The sample consisted of naive CD4+ T cells from blood. The receptors were gathered from a woman aged 25 to 39 with type 1 diabetes. Each CDR3 is given with its conserved first and last residue. Each record gives: clone size, D gene, V gene, J gene, CDR3 DNA, CDR3 protein. D genes are given only for firm matches. Not all rows give a size; the values are once, few, many and, for expanded clones, a class.

few	TRBD1	TRBV29-1	TRBJ2-4	TGCAGCGCGGGACAGGGGGCTACCAAAAACATTCAGTACTTC	CSAGQGATKNIQYF
few	TRBD2	TRBV28	TRBJ2-7	TGTGCCAGCAGTTTGGGAGCGGGGGAACCCCCCTACGAGCAGTACTTC	CASSLGAGEPPYEQYF
-	-	TRBV6-1	TRBJ1-2	TGTGCCAGCAGTGAACAGCGAGGGCTTTCGGGTGGCTACACCTTC	CASSEQRGLSGGYTF
-	-	TRBV25-1	TRBJ2-3	TGTGCCAGCAGTGAGCGAGGACGGGGTTCAGATACGCAGTATTTT	CASSERGRGSDTQYF
few	TRBD2	TRBV6-6	TRBJ2-1	TGTGCCAGCAGTTACAGCGGGAACACACACAATGAGCAGTTCTTC	CASSYSGNTHNEQFF
few	-	TRBV18	TRBJ1-2	TGTGCCAGCTCACAATCGACAGATATCTATGGCTACACCTTC	CASSQSTDIYGYTF
few	-	TRBV9	TRBJ1-1	TGTGCCAGCAGCGTTCAGGACACCTCCGGGACTGAAGCTTTCTTT	CASSVQDTSGTEAFF
-	TRBD2	TRBV4-1	TRBJ2-1	TGCGCCAGCAGCCTAAGCCCGGGACTAGCGCAATTAAATGAGCAGTTCTTC	CASSLSPGLAQLNEQFF
few	-	TRBV5-1	TRBJ2-5	TGCGCCAGCAGCTTTTCCACCGGAGGGAACCAAGAGACCCAGTACTTC	CASSFSTGGNQETQYF
-	-	TRBV21-1	TRBJ2-7	TGTGCCAGCACCCCCCAAACAGGGGCCCTTTCCTACGAGCAGTACTTC	CASTPQTGALSYEQYF
few	-	TRBV4-2	TRBJ2-3	TGTGCCAGCAGCCAAGCTGAAGACTACACAGATACGCAGTATTTT	CASSQAEDYTDTQYF
few	-	TRBV19	TRBJ2-1	TGTGCCAGTAGTTCGCAAGGGAGGAGTGAGCAGTTCTTC	CASSSQGRSEQFF
few	-	TRBV5-4	TRBJ2-4	TGTGCCAGCAGCCCACAGACTAGTCGGGCGGCCAAAAACATTCAGTACTTC	CASSPQTSRAAKNIQYF
few	-	TRBV30	TRBJ2-7	TGTGCCTGGAGCCAATGGGGGAGGTTAGACGAGCAGTACTTC	CAWSQWGRLDEQYF
few	TRBD1	TRBV5-1	TRBJ2-5	TGCGCCAGCAGCGGAGGGACAGGGGGCGAGACCCAGTACTTC	CASSGGTGGETQYF
-	-	TRBV5-1	TRBJ2-7	TGCGCCAGCAGCACAGACCGGGAGCAGTACTTC	CASSTDREQYF
-	-	TRBV7-8	TRBJ2-5	TGTGCCAGCAGCTTAGGTAGACCTCTAGGGACCCAGTACTTC	CASSLGRPLGTQYF